This T cell receptor beta chain was captured in a study of OX40 agonist ivuxolimab in advanced cancers. Across the whole study: An anti-OX40 (CD134) antibody with agonistic activity, ivuxolimab, was administered to patients.

In regard to this clone: As yet, its antigen is unknown.

The table came from immunoSEQ multiplex PCR; TCRdb's copy has only in-frame clones and leaves some out. The table records tens of thousands of clones, roughly 80% of them present only once. Study findings and constraints: In the 0.1 to 3.0 mg/kg range, CD4+ and CD8+ blood T cells had expanded clonally by week 6. Certain nonresponders likewise exhibited a low normalized T-cell clonal expansion.

CDR3 length: 14 amino acids. V was shortened by 6 bases and J by 4 bases, with 12 bases between the two germline ends. Germline V gene data show CDR1 as SGHAT and CDR2 as FQDESV (reference sequence). Autoimmune disease history or systemic immunosuppression meant exclusion. The specimen was CD4+ or CD8+ T cells sorted from blood, collected in a trial of the OX40 agonist ivuxolimab. This TCR came from an adult with an advanced solid tumor such as melanoma, head and neck, liver or kidney cancer. The rearrangement joins TRBV11-1 to TRBJ1-4; D is ambiguous. The CDR3 nucleotides are TGTGCCAGCAGTGAGGAGGATTTTAATGAAAAACTGTTTTTT. Its translation is CASSEEDFNEKLFF.